This T cell receptor beta chain is from a study of CD8+ T cells in alopecia areata. Study at large: In an open-label trial, patients got 5 to 10 mg tofacitinib twice daily. A 6-month period off drug followed tofacitinib, which lasted 6 to 18 months.

Regarding treatment: oral pan-JAK inhibitor, 5-10 mg twice daily. Turning to this clone: What it recognizes is unknown.

Findings and caveats of the study: The study found higher clonality in lesional than normal scalp, especially in alopecia totalis/universalis.

Following RNA extraction, reverse transcription yielded cDNA that acted as the sequencing template. Assay: immunoSEQ multiplex PCR; the TCRdb copy retains only in-frame clones and omits some. The table has over 85,000 clones, about two thirds seen once. The CDR3 length is 13 residues. Germline assignment: CDR1 ENHRY and CDR2 SYGVKD. Trimming removed 3 bases from V and 4 bases from J; junction bases left unmatched: 3. The sequence was collected from a human donor with alopecia areata. This chain links TRBV10-3 with TRBJ2-7; 7 bases align to TRBD1. Material: CD8+ T cells sorted from blood, obtained around week 44, from a patient treated with tofacitinib. The CDR3 sequence: CAISDGQVYEQYF. The DNA for the CDR3 is TGTGCCATCAGTGACGGACAGGTATACGAGCAGTACTTC.